This T cell receptor (beta chain) was captured in a study of blood T cell repertoires in COVID-19. Study-wide background: Acute and convalescent COVID-19 samples came from the United States, Italy and Spain.

The CDR3 totals 13 residues. Between the trimmed V and J ends, which lost 0 bases and 8 bases, there was a span of 11 bases. Germline values: CDR1 SGDLS, CDR2 YYNGEE. Clones were sequenced by immunoSEQ multiplex PCR, and TCRdb holds only the in-frame ones, with some missing. The table records around 230,000 clones, over 70% of them present only once. The sequenced material came from peripheral blood. The clonotype comes from a woman of 80 years or more with acute or convalescent COVID-19. V is TRBV9 and J is TRBJ1-2; a possible D gene is TRBD1 (6 bases). The CDR3 nucleotides read TGTGCCAGCAGCGTAGCTTCGGGGGGCGGCTACACCTTC. Translated: CASSVASGGGYTF.